This TCR beta chain was captured in a study of T cell repertoires in cytomegalovirus infection. Study conclusions and caveats: HLA-C-restricted CMV clonotypes gave the most frequent clonotype in two of eight donors.

As to this clonotype: What it binds is not known.

The CDR3 is 15 residues long. The germline V gene encodes CDR1 KGHDR and CDR2 SFDVKD. V lost 5 bases and J lost 1, with 11 bases in between. In TCRdb, the reads were re-called with MiXCR into one record per CDR3 protein. The table includes about 180,000 distinct CDR3 sequences, 15% to 20% detected once. Sequenced input: CD8+ T cells from PBMCs. V and J are TRBV24-1 and TRBJ1-5, with D perhaps matching TRBD1 (5 bases). This clonotype originated in a human donor in good health (CMV status not recorded). Some clones in this sample may be carry-over from other donors' samples. For the CDR3, the DNA is TGTGCCACCAGTGCCCAGGGTAACAGCAATCAGCCCCAGCATTTT. The encoded protein is CATSAQGNSNQPQHF.